The clone carrying this T cell receptor (beta chain) was counted between two and nine times. Its specificity is not known. These data come from a study of early stage breast cancer tumors. Overall study results and limits: Compared with adjacent normal breast, tumors showed about 2.5-fold denser, more clonal T cells. Comparing each tissue with blood distinguished tumor from normal in about 90% of the 16 patients. Commonly generated sequences made up most enriched TCRB sequences shared between patients.

V lost 3 bases, J lost 0 bases, and 7 bases lay in between. The germline CDR1 and CDR2 sequences are SGDLS and YYNGEE. CDR3 length equals 14 residues. Each sample had two DNA replicates, roughly 0.5 ug blood or about 1.5 ug tissue. Some clones are missing from TCRdb's copy, which holds only in-frame ones; the method was immunoSEQ multiplex PCR. In the table there are 40,000 to 60,000 clones, 78% of which are singletons. The chain combines TRBV9 with TRBJ1-5; no definite D call. The sequence was obtained from a person aged 35-55 years with breast cancer. Specimen: blood. CDR3 in DNA: TGTGCCAGCAGCGCCACATATAGCAATCAGCCCCAGCATTTT. It codes for CASSATYSNQPQHF.